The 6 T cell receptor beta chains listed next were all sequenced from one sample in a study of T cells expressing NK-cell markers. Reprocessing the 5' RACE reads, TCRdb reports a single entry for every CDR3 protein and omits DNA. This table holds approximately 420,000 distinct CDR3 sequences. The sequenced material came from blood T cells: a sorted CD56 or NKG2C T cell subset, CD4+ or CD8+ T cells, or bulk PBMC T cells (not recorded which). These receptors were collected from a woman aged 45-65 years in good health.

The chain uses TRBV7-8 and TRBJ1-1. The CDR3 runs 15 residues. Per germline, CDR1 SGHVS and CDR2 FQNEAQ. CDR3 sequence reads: CASSLVEKVDTEAFF.

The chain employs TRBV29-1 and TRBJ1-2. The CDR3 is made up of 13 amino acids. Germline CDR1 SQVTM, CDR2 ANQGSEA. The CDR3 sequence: CSAEGTTNYGYTF.

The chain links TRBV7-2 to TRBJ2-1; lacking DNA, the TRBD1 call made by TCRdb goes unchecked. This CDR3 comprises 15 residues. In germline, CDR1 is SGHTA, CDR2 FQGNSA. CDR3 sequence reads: CASSSSGRGGNEQFF.

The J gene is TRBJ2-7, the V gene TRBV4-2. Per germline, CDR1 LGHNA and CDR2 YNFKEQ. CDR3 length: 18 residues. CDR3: CASSPEPLWTESSYEQYF.

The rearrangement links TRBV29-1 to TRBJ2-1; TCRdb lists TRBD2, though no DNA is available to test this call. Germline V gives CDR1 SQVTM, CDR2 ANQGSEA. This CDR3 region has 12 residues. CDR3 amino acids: CSVEETRDGQFF.

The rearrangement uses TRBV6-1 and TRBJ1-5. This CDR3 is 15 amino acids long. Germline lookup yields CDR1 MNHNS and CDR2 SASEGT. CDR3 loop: CASSLYYRSNQPQHF.